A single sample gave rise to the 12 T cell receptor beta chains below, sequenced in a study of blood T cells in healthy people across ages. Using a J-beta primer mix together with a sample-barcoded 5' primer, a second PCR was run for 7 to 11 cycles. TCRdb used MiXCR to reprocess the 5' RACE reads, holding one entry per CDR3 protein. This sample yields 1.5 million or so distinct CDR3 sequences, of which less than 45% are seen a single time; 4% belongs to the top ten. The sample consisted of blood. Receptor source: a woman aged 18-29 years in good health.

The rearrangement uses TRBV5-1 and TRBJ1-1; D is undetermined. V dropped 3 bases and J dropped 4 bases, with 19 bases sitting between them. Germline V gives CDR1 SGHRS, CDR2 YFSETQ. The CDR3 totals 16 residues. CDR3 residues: CASSSGSGDPSTEAFF. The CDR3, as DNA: TGCGCCAGCAGCTCCGGGTCCGGGGATCCGTCCACTGAAGCTTTCTTT.

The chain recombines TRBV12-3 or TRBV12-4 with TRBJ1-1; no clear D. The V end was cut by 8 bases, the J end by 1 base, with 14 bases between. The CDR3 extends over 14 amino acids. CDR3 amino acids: CASAWAGRNTEAFF. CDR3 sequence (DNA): TGTGCCAGCGCCTGGGCGGGGAGGAACACTGAAGCTTTCTTT.

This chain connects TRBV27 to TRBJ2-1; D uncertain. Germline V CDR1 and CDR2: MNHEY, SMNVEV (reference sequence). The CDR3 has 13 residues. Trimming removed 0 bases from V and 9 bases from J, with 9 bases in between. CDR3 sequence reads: CASSLSNGREQFF. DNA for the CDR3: TGTGCCAGCAGTTTATCCAATGGACGTGAGCAGTTCTTC.

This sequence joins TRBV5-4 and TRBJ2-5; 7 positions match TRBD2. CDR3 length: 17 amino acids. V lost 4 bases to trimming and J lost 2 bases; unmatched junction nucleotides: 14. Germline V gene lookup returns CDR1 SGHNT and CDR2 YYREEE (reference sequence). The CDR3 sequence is CASSPSTRAGDQETQYF. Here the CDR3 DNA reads TGTGCCAGCAGCCCATCGACTAGGGCGGGGGATCAAGAGACCCAGTACTTC.

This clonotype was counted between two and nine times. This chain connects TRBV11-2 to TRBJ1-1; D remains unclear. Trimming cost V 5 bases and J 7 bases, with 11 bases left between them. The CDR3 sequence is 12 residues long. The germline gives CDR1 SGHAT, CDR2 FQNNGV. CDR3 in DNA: TGTGCCAGCAGCGTTACAGATGGTGAAGCTTTCTTT. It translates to CASSVTDGEAFF.

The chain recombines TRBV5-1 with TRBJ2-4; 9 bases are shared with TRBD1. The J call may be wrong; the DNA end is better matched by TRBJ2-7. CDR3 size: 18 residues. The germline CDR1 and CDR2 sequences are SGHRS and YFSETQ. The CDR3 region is CASSLRGSGQGFPYEQYF. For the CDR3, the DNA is TGCGCCAGCAGCTTGAGGGGATCCGGACAGGGGTTCCCCTACGAGCAGTACTTC.

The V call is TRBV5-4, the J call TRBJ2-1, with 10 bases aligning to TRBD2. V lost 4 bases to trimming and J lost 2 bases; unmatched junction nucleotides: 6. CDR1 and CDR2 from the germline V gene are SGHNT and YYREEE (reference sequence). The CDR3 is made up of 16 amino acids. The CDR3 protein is CASSKSGRATYNEQFF. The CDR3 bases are TGTGCCAGCAGCAAAAGCGGGAGGGCTACCTACAATGAGCAGTTCTTC. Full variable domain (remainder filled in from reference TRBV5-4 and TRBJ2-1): ETGVTQSPTHLIKTRGQQVTLRCSSQSGHNTVSWYQQALGQGPQFIFQYYREEENGRGNFPPRFSGLQFPNYSSELNVNALELDDSALYLCASSKSGRATYNEQFFGPGTRLTVL.

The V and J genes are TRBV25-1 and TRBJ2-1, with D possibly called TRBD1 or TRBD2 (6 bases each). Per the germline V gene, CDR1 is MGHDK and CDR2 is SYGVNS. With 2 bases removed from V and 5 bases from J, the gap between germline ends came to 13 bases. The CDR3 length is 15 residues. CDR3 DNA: TGTGCCAGCAGTGAACCAAAGGGGGGTGACAATGAGCAGTTCTTC. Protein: CASSEPKGGDNEQFF.

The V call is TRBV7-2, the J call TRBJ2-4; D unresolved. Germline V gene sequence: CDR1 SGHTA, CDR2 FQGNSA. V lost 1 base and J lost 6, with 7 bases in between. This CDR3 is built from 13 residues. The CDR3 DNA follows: TGTGCCAGCAGCTTAGAACCATCAAACATTCAGTACTTC. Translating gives CASSLEPSNIQYF.

The CDR3 DNA sequence: TGCAGTGCTAGCCGGACAGGGATGTTAGAGAGCTCCTACAATGAGCAGTTCTTC. Amino acids: CSASRTGMLESSYNEQFF. The chain has TRBV20-1 and TRBJ2-1; 8 nucleotides match TRBD1. With 3 bases clipped from V and 0 bases from J, the junction kept 13 bases outside the gene matches. The CDR3 runs 18 residues. CDR1 DFQATT and CDR2 SNEGSKA come from the germline V gene (reference sequence).

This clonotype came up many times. CDR3 DNA: TGCAGCGTAGGCGGCATGACAGGCAAATCCTACAATGAGCAGTTCTTC. Residues: CSVGGMTGKSYNEQFF. The chain recombines TRBV29-1 with TRBJ2-1, with D possibly being TRBD1 (6 bases). CDR3 length: 16 amino acids. The V gene lost 6 bases and the J gene lost 1 base, with 19 bases spanning the gap. In germline, CDR1 is SQVTM, CDR2 ANQGSEA.

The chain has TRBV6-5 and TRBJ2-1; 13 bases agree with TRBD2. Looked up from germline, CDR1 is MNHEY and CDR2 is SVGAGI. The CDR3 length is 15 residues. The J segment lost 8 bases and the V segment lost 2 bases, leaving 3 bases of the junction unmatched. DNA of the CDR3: TGTGCCAGCAGTTACGGACTAGCGGGAGAGCATGAGCAGTTCTTC. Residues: CASSYGLAGEHEQFF.